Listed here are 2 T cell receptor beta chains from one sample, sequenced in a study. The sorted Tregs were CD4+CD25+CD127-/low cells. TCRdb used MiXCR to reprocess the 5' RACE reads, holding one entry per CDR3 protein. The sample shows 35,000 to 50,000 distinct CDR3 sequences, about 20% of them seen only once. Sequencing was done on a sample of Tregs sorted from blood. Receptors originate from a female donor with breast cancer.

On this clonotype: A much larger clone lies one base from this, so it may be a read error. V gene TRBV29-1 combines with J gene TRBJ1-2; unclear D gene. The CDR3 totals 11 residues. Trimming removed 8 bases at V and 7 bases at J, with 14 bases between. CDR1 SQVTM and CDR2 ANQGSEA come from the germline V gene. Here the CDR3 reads CSIQDPVGYTF. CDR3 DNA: TGCAGCATTCAGGATCCCGTTGGCTACACCTTC. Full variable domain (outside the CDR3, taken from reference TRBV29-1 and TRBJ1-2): SAVISQKPSRDICQRGTSLTIQCQVDSQVTMMFWYRQQPGQSLTLIATANQGSEATYESGFVIDKFPISRPNLTFSTLTVSNMSPEDSSIYLCSIQDPVGYTFGSGTRLTVV.

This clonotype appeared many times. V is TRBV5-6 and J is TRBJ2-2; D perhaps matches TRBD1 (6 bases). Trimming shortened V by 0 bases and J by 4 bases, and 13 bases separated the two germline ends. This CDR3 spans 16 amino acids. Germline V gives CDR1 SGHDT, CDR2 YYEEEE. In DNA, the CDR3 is TGTGCCAGCAGCTTGGCCGAACAGGGTATCACCGGGGAGCTGTTTTTT. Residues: CASSLAEQGITGELFF.